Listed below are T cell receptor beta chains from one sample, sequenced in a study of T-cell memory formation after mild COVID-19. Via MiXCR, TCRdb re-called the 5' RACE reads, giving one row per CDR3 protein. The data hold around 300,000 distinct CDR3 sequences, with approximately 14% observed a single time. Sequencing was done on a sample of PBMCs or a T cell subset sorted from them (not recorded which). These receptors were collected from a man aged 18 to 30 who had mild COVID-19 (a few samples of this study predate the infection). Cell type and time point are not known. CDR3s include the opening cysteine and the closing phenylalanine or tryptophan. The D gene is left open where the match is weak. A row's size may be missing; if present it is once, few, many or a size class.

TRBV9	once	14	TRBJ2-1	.	CASSVVWATNEQFF	TGTGCCAGCAGCGTAGTTTGGGCTACGAATGAGCAGTTCTTC
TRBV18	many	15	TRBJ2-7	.	CASSPRGGGIYEQYF	TGTGCCAGCTCACCACGAGGCGGGGGCATTTACGAGCAGTACTTC
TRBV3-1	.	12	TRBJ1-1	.	CASSQEAQRAFF	TGTGCCAGCAGCCAAGAGGCACAGCGAGCTTTCTTT
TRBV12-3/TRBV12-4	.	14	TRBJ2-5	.	CASSSLSRTETQYF	TGTGCCAGCAGTTCCCTTTCCAGAACCGAGACCCAGTACTTC
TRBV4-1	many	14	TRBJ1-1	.	CASSPRDFKSEAFF	TGCGCCAGCAGCCCGAGGGATTTCAAGAGTGAAGCTTTCTTT
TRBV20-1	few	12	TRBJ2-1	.	CSASPGRYEQFF	TGCAGTGCTAGTCCAGGGCGCTATGAGCAGTTCTTC
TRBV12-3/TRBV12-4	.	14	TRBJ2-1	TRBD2	CASSRQLAYNEQFF	TGTGCCAGCAGCCGACAACTAGCGTACAATGAGCAGTTCTTC
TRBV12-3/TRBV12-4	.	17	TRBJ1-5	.	CASSGYTGGDSNQPQHF	TGTGCCAGCAGTGGATACACAGGCGGTGATAGCAATCAGCCCCAGCATTTT
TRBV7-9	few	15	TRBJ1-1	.	CASSFLTHDTHEAFF	TGTGCCAGCAGCTTCCTGACCCACGACACCCATGAAGCTTTCTTT
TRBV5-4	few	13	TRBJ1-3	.	CASSGLGGNTIYF	TGTGCCAGCAGCGGGCTCGGTGGAAACACCATATATTTT
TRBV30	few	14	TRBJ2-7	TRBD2	CAWSNLAGAYEQYF	TGTGCCTGGAGCAACCTAGCGGGGGCCTACGAGCAGTACTTC
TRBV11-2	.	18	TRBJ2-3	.	CASSFDVRGGGPADTQYF	TGTGCCAGCAGCTTCGATGTCAGAGGGGGAGGGCCTGCAGATACGCAGTATTTT
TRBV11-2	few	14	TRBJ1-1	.	CASSLARDVTEAFF	TGTGCCAGCAGCTTAGCCCGGGACGTAACTGAAGCTTTCTTT
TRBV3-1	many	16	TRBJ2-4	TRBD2	CASSQGSGEAKNIQYF	TGTGCCAGCAGCCAAGGAAGCGGGGAAGCCAAAAACATTCAGTACTTC
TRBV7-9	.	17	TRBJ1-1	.	CASSLGGSWVMNTEAFF	TGTGCCAGCAGCTTAGGAGGAAGTTGGGTCATGAACACTGAAGCTTTCTTT
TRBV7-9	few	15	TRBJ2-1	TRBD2	CASSLTSGEGNEQFF	TGTGCCAGCAGCCTGACTAGCGGGGAGGGAAATGAGCAGTTCTTC
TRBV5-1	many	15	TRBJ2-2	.	CASSLASAGTGELFF	TGCGCCAGCAGCTTGGCTAGCGCCGGAACCGGGGAGCTGTTTTTT
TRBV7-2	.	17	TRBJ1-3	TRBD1	CASSWVAGAGQGNTIYF	TGTGCCAGCAGCTGGGTTGCGGGCGCGGGACAGGGAAACACCATATATTTT
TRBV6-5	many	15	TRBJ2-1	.	CASSFTVPLLGEQFF	TGTGCCAGCAGTTTCACCGTACCCCTCCTCGGCGAGCAGTTCTTC
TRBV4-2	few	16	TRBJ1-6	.	CASSQGPGQGDSPLHF	TGTGCCAGCAGCCAGGGCCCGGGACAAGGAGATTCACCCCTCCACTTT
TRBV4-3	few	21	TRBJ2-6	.	CASSQDLPSPGKRSGANVLTF	TGCGCCAGCAGCCAAGATCTCCCGAGTCCAGGGAAAAGGTCTGGGGCCAACGTCCTGACTTTC
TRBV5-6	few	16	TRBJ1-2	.	CASSLARSGSNYGYTF	TGTGCCAGCAGCTTGGCCCGGTCAGGGTCTAACTATGGCTACACCTTC
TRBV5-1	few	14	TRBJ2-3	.	CASSFSVDTDTQYF	TGCGCCAGCAGCTTCTCGGTGGACACAGATACGCAGTATTTT
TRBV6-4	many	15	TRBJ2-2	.	CASSVQAGNTGELFF	TGTGCCAGCAGTGTACAGGCAGGGAACACCGGGGAGCTGTTTTTT
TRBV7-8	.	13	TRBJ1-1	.	CASSLISGTEAFF	TGTGCCAGCAGCTTAATCTCGGGCACTGAAGCTTTCTTT
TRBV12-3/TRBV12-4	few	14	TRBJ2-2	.	CASRLPPSTGELFF	TGTGCCAGCAGACTACCCCCTAGCACCGGGGAGCTGTTTTTT
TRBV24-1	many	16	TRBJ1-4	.	CATSEGSRGDGEKLFF	TGTGCCACCAGTGAGGGAAGCAGGGGTGACGGAGAAAAACTGTTTTTT
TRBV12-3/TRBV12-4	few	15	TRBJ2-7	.	CASSLHFRGAYEQYF	TGTGCCAGCAGTTTACACTTCCGGGGCGCCTACGAGCAGTACTTC
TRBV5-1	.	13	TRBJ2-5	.	CASSFGGQGTQYF	TGCGCCAGCAGCTTCGGGGGCCAAGGGACCCAGTACTTC
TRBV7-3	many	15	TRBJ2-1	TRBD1	CASSFGQGLYNEQFF	TGTGCCAGCAGCTTCGGACAGGGGCTTTACAATGAGCAGTTCTTC
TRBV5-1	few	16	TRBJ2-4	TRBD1	CASSQGQTVGKNIQYF	TGCGCCAGCAGCCAGGGACAGACCGTTGGCAAAAACATTCAGTACTTC
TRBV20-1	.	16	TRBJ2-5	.	CSARAPQSLSEETQYF	TGCAGTGCTAGAGCTCCCCAGTCCCTATCCGAGGAGACCCAGTACTTC